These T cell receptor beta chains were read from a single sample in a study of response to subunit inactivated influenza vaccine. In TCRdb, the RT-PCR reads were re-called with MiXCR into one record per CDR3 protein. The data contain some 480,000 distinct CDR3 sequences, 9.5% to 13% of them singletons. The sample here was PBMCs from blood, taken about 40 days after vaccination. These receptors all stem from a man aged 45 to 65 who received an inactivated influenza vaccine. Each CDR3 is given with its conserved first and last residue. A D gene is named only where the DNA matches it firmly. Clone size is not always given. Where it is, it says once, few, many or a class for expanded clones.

cdr3_nt: TGTGCCAGCACGGGCGAACCCCGGGGGACCCAGTACTTC
cdr3_aa: CASTGEPRGTQYF
d_call: -
clone_size: -
j_call: TRBJ2-5
v_call: TRBV6-2/TRBV6-3

cdr3_nt: TGTGCCAGCAGCCCAACAGGCGAGACCCAGTACTTC
cdr3_aa: CASSPTGETQYF
d_call: -
clone_size: many
j_call: TRBJ2-5
v_call: TRBV28

cdr3_nt: TGTGCCAGCAAAAAGGACGGTACCTACGAGCAGTACTTC
cdr3_aa: CASKKDGTYEQYF
d_call: -
clone_size: few
j_call: TRBJ2-7
v_call: TRBV6-6

cdr3_nt: TGTGCCACCAGTGATTTGGTAGGGACAGGGAAGGGTTGGCGAACAGATACGCAGTATTTT
cdr3_aa: CATSDLVGTGKGWRTDTQYF
d_call: TRBD1
clone_size: few
j_call: TRBJ2-3
v_call: TRBV24-1

cdr3_nt: TGCAGTGCCCGCCGACTCCAGCGGGGGTCCGGGGAGCTGTTTTTT
cdr3_aa: CSARRLQRGSGELFF
d_call: TRBD2
clone_size: few
j_call: TRBJ2-2
v_call: TRBV20-1

cdr3_nt: TGCAGTGCTAGAGATCTCACAGGGCCCGATCAGCCCCAGCATTTT
cdr3_aa: CSARDLTGPDQPQHF
d_call: -
clone_size: many
j_call: TRBJ1-5
v_call: TRBV20-1

cdr3_nt: TGCGCCAGCAGCTTATCAGGGATGAACACTGAAGCTTTCTTT
cdr3_aa: CASSLSGMNTEAFF
d_call: -
clone_size: many
j_call: TRBJ1-1
v_call: TRBV5-1

cdr3_nt: TGTGCCAGCAGCAAGAGCGGGGGGGGGTGGAATGAGCAGTTCTTC
cdr3_aa: CASSKSGGGWNEQFF
d_call: TRBD2
clone_size: -
j_call: TRBJ2-1
v_call: TRBV7-6

cdr3_nt: TGTGCCACCAGCAGCGGGACTAGCGAATTCAATGAGCAGTTCTTC
cdr3_aa: CATSSGTSEFNEQFF
d_call: TRBD2
clone_size: few
j_call: TRBJ2-1
v_call: TRBV15

cdr3_nt: TGCGCCAGCAGCGGGGACGGAAACATTCAGTACTTC
cdr3_aa: CASSGDGNIQYF
d_call: -
clone_size: many
j_call: TRBJ2-4
v_call: TRBV5-1

cdr3_nt: TGTGCCAGCAGGGGACTAGCGGGGGGGCTGGTCACCGGGGAGCTGTTTTTT
cdr3_aa: CASRGLAGGLVTGELFF
d_call: TRBD2
clone_size: -
j_call: TRBJ2-2
v_call: TRBV11-2

cdr3_nt: TGTGCCAGCAGCCAAACTCACAGAACGACCGGGGAGCTGTTTTTT
cdr3_aa: CASSQTHRTTGELFF
d_call: -
clone_size: -
j_call: TRBJ2-2
v_call: TRBV4-2

cdr3_nt: TGTGCCAGCAGCATTGAACTCCCGTCTGGGGCCAACGTCCTGACTTTC
cdr3_aa: CASSIELPSGANVLTF
d_call: -
clone_size: -
j_call: TRBJ2-6
v_call: TRBV21-1

cdr3_nt: TGTGCCAGCAGCGAAGAGCGCCTACAGGCCCGAGAGCAGTTCTTC
cdr3_aa: CASSEERLQAREQFF
d_call: -
clone_size: few
j_call: TRBJ2-1
v_call: TRBV11-2

cdr3_nt: TGCAGCGTTATTGACAAGGAACGCTACAATGAGCAGTTCTTC
cdr3_aa: CSVIDKERYNEQFF
d_call: -
clone_size: many
j_call: TRBJ2-1
v_call: TRBV29-1

cdr3_nt: TGTGCCAGCAGTACCTTATGGGGGACTGAAGCTTTCTTT
cdr3_aa: CASSTLWGTEAFF
d_call: -
clone_size: few
j_call: TRBJ1-1
v_call: TRBV6-1

cdr3_nt: TGCAGTGCTAGGGGGACAGCTGTGCTCGTGGGCTACACCTTC
cdr3_aa: CSARGTAVLVGYTF
d_call: TRBD1
clone_size: -
j_call: TRBJ1-2
v_call: TRBV20-1

cdr3_nt: TGCAGTGCTAGTGGGACTAGCGGGATGAGCTCCTACAATGAGCAGTTCTTC
cdr3_aa: CSASGTSGMSSYNEQFF
d_call: TRBD2
clone_size: few
j_call: TRBJ2-1
v_call: TRBV20-1

cdr3_nt: TGTGCCAGCAGCGACCAGGGACTACCCTTGGATACGCAGTATTTT
cdr3_aa: CASSDQGLPLDTQYF
d_call: TRBD2
clone_size: -
j_call: TRBJ2-3
v_call: TRBV7-2

cdr3_nt: TGCGCCAGCAGCTTGGTGGGACAGGGAGGCACCGGGGAGCTGTTTTTT
cdr3_aa: CASSLVGQGGTGELFF
d_call: TRBD1
clone_size: -
j_call: TRBJ2-2
v_call: TRBV5-1

cdr3_nt: TGCGCCAGCAGCTTGGAACTACAAGACACCGGGGAGCTGTTTTTT
cdr3_aa: CASSLELQDTGELFF
d_call: -
clone_size: few
j_call: TRBJ2-2
v_call: TRBV5-1

cdr3_nt: TGTGCCACCAGCAGAGTGGCTAGCGGGACCTACGAGCAGTACTTC
cdr3_aa: CATSRVASGTYEQYF
d_call: TRBD2
clone_size: few
j_call: TRBJ2-7
v_call: TRBV15

cdr3_nt: TGTACCAGCAGACAGTCCCTGAACACTGAAGCTTTCTTT
cdr3_aa: CTSRQSLNTEAFF
d_call: -
clone_size: -
j_call: TRBJ1-1
v_call: TRBV6-2/TRBV6-3

cdr3_nt: TGTGCCTGGACACCAAGGACACCCAACACTGAAGCTTTCTTT
cdr3_aa: CAWTPRTPNTEAFF
d_call: -
clone_size: few
j_call: TRBJ1-1
v_call: TRBV30